This TCR beta chain was identified in a study of T cells in Graves' hyperthyroidism and ophthalmopathy. Overall study: At initial diagnosis, before any treatment had begun, peripheral blood was obtained. Findings and limits, study-wide: Most clonotypes expanded in thyroid above 0.001 were likewise present in blood.

Concerning this clonotype: The antigen is not known.

The CDR3 loop spans 16 amino acids. Trimming pared 6 bases from V and 4 bases from J, leaving 18 bases between. The germline CDR1 and CDR2 sequences are SNHLY and FYNNEI. RNA transcripts gave rise to amplified TCR beta CDR3 regions. Initially, a first-round RT-PCR of the TCR CDR3 employed the HTBI primer set. Using its own MiXCR run on the multiplex PCR reads, TCRdb lists one record per CDR3 protein. The data contain 450,000 to 650,000 distinct CDR3 sequences, less than 25% of them singletons. Lactation, pregnancy, other autoimmune disease or uncontrolled infection excluded patients. In making diagnoses, clinical symptoms, serum thyroxine and TRAb, thyroid ultrasound and orbital computed tomography were all used.

The rearrangement links TRBV2 to TRBJ2-2, with D possibly TRBD1 on 5 matching bases. This receptor was obtained from a man aged 18 to 30 with Graves' hyperthyroidism. The material sequenced was blood. The CDR3 spells CASRVQAYARTGELFF. DNA for the CDR3: TGTGCCAGCAGAGTACAGGCCTATGCGCGCACCGGGGAGCTGTTTTTT.